These 22 T cell receptor beta chains were all obtained from the same sample, sequenced in a study of cytomegalovirus exposure and HLA in healthy donors. The PCR was carried out with 60 Vbeta primers and 13 Jbeta primers. Sequencing used immunoSEQ multiplex PCR; TCRdb keeps in-frame clones, though not all of them. The data contain about 60,000 clones, approximately 87% of them singletons. Sequenced sample: PBMCs. The receptors shown here come from a man younger than 35 in good health and CMV-seronegative.

The chain couples TRBV9 to TRBJ2-1; the match to TRBD2 covers 10 bases. V shed 7 bases, J shed 5 bases, and the junction held 3 bases outside the gene matches. The germline CDR1 and CDR2 sequences are SGDLS and YYNGEE. The CDR3 is made up of 13 amino acids. CDR3 protein: CASRAGGHNEQFF. CDR3 in DNA: TGTGCCAGCCGAGCGGGGGGGCACAATGAGCAGTTCTTC.

This sequence joins TRBV27 and TRBJ1-5; unclear D gene. V lost 2 bases, J lost 9 bases, and 11 bases lay in between. The CDR3 totals 13 residues. Germline CDR1 is MNHEY and CDR2 is SMNVEV (reference sequence). The CDR3 DNA sequence: TGTGCCAGCAGTTTAAGTAACGGTGGGCCCCAGCATTTT. It yields the protein CASSLSNGGPQHF.

The genes are TRBV5-1 and TRBJ1-1; 9 nucleotides align to TRBD1. The germline V gene has CDR1 SGHRS and CDR2 YFSETQ. The CDR3 covers 16 residues. The junction had 5 bases not matched to a gene; V was cut back by 1 base and J by 1 base. In nucleotides, the CDR3 is TGCGCCAGCAGCTTGCAACCGGGACAGGGGAACACTGAAGCTTTCTTT. Encoded protein: CASSLQPGQGNTEAFF.

The genes are TRBV6-1 and TRBJ1-2; D call uncertain. The V gene lost 4 bases and the J gene lost 4 bases, with 7 bases spanning the gap. Germline loops: CDR1 MNHNS, CDR2 SASEGT. The CDR3 is 12 amino acids. CDR3 coding DNA: TGTGCCAGCAGTGTTAGAGCCTATGGCTACACCTTC. As protein: CASSVRAYGYTF.

This chain joins TRBV6-4 and TRBJ2-7; 9 bases line up with TRBD1. Per germline, CDR1 MRHNA and CDR2 SNTAGT. The trim removed 6 bases at V and 1 base at J, leaving 4 bases unmatched. This CDR3 has 14 residues. The DNA of the CDR3 is TGTGCCAGCAGCCGGGACAGGGAGTCCTACGAGCAGTACTTC. Residues: CASSRDRESYEQYF.

This chain uses TRBV2 with TRBJ1-2, with D possibly being TRBD1 (6 bases). The CDR3 runs 13 residues. Per the germline V gene, CDR1 is SNHLY and CDR2 is FYNNEI. V was shortened by 7 bases and J by 6 bases, with 15 bases between the two germline ends. The CDR3 nucleotides read TGTGCCAGCAACCAGGAGACAGGTGATGGCTACACCTTC. Translated: CASNQETGDGYTF.

This chain links TRBV30 with TRBJ1-1, with 10 positions matching TRBD1. The V gene end was trimmed by 5 bases and the J gene end by 5 bases; junction bases not matched to a gene: 5. The CDR3 sequence is 13 residues long. The germline V gene encodes CDR1 GTSNPN and CDR2 SVGIG (reference sequence). The CDR3 DNA is TGTGCCTGGTCCGCGGGACAGGGGACTGAAGCTTTCTTT. As protein: CAWSAGQGTEAFF. The variable domain in full, with the rest retrieved from reference TRBV30 and TRBJ1-1, is SQTIHQWPATLVQPVGSPLSLECTVEGTSNPNLYWYRQAAGRGLQLLFYSVGIGQISSEVPQNLSASRPQDRQFILSSKKLLLSDSGFYLCAWSAGQGTEAFFGQGTRLTVV.

The chain uses TRBV12-5 and TRBJ2-3, with D hard to call. Deletions cut 0 bases from V and 6 bases from J, with 19 bases between. CDR1 and CDR2 (germline): LGHNT, FRNRAP. This CDR3 is built from 17 residues. CDR3: CASGLVVAAVRRDTQYF. In DNA, the CDR3 is TGTGCTAGTGGTTTGGTTGTGGCGGCGGTCCGCCGGGATACGCAGTATTTT.

The rearrangement links TRBV29-1 to TRBJ2-3; weak D call: TRBD1 (5 bases). Trimming shortened V by 5 bases and J by 7 bases, and 13 bases separated the two germline ends. The CDR3 sequence is 12 residues long. The germline V gene has CDR1 SQVTM and CDR2 ANQGSEA. In DNA form, the CDR3 reads TGCAGCGTTACTGACAGCAGAAATACGCAGTATTTT. This encodes CSVTDSRNTQYF.

This clone was picked up one time. This chain joins TRBV30 and TRBJ1-4, with 9 bases lining up with TRBD1. The CDR3 length is 16 residues. V shed 1 base and J 0 bases; nucleotides not matched to a gene: 3. From germline, CDR1 is GTSNPN and CDR2 SVGIG (reference sequence). The CDR3 DNA follows: TGTGCCTGGAGTGGGGACAGGGTTGCAACTAATGAAAAACTGTTTTTT. This codes for CAWSGDRVATNEKLFF.

This chain joins TRBV4-1 and TRBJ2-2; 16 nucleotides line up with TRBD2. The CDR3 is 18 residues long. Germline V CDR1 and CDR2: MGHRA, YSYEKL. With V trimmed by 5 bases and J by 0 bases, 3 bases remained unmatched. This CDR3 is CASSRGLAGGPNTGELFF. The DNA for the CDR3 is TGCGCCAGCAGCAGGGGACTAGCGGGGGGGCCGAACACCGGGGAGCTGTTTTTT.

DNA of the CDR3: TGTGCCAGCAGCCGCGCTAGCGCGGCAGATACGCAGTATTTT. The encoded protein is CASSRASAADTQYF. This chain links TRBV7-9 with TRBJ2-3; weak D call: TRBD2 (6 bases). V lost 5 bases, J lost 4 bases, and 13 bases lay in between. CDR3 length: 14 residues. Germline-derived CDR1 and CDR2 are SEHNR and FQNEAQ (reference sequence).

This clone was seen a few times. CDR3 sequence: CASGGVFQETQYF. The CDR3 DNA follows: TGTGCCAGCGGCGGGGTTTTCCAAGAGACCCAGTACTTC. The chain carries TRBV2 and TRBJ2-5, with D perhaps matching TRBD2 (6 bases). Trimming took 8 bases from V and 1 from J, leaving 11 bases between them. CDR1 SNHLY and CDR2 FYNNEI come from the germline V gene. The CDR3 spans 13 residues.

This chain uses TRBV7-6 with TRBJ1-1, with 11 bases fitting TRBD1. V shed 5 bases and J 8 bases; nucleotides not matched to a gene: 7. Germline V lookup: CDR1 SGHVS, CDR2 FNYEAQ. The CDR3 length is 14 residues. The CDR3: CASSEGQGEIEAFF. DNA for the CDR3: TGTGCCAGCAGCGAGGGACAGGGGGAAATCGAAGCTTTCTTT.

The chain combines TRBV15 with TRBJ1-4; D not resolved. The CDR3 sequence is 13 residues long. The V and J ends lost 1 base and 7 bases respectively, with 7 bases between them. Germline V gene sequence: CDR1 LNHNV, CDR2 YYDKDF (reference sequence). CDR3 coding DNA: TGTGCCACCAGCAGAGGTCTTAGTGAAAAACTGTTTTTT. Amino acid sequence: CATSRGLSEKLFF.

The chain has TRBV2 and TRBJ2-7; 8 bases match TRBD2. The germline CDR1 and CDR2 sequences are SNHLY and FYNNEI. The CDR3 is made up of 15 amino acids. With 4 bases clipped from V and 1 base from J, the junction kept 6 bases outside the gene matches. The CDR3 loop reads CASSAAGGFSYEQYF. The CDR3 region has the DNA TGTGCCAGCAGTGCCGCGGGGGGTTTTTCCTACGAGCAGTACTTC.

This clone came up once. The V call is TRBV7-9, the J call TRBJ1-5; no firm D call. The germline V and J ends were trimmed by 3 bases and 4 bases, with 10 bases remaining between them. Germline CDR1 is SEHNR and CDR2 is FQNEAQ (reference sequence). CDR3 length: 14 amino acids. In DNA, the CDR3 is TGTGCCAGCAGCTTTGAGGACTTAAATCAGCCCCAGCATTTT. This encodes CASSFEDLNQPQHF.

This chain joins TRBV28 and TRBJ1-5; TRBD1 matches at 11 bases. The CDR3 is 17 residues long. CDR1 and CDR2 (germline): MDHEN, SYDVKM. Germline trimming cut 7 bases from V and 7 bases from J; bases unmatched to any gene: 15. Written as DNA, the CDR3 is TGTGCCAGCACCCTACTGGACAGGGGGCAGGTGGAACAGCCCCAGCATTTT. It yields the protein CASTLLDRGQVEQPQHF.

A remark on this clone: Germline and junction disagree at one end, which may indicate a read error. The CDR3 sequence: CAWRQSGQIYSDQPQHF. The CDR3 bases are TGTGCCTGGAGGCAATCCGGACAGATTTATAGCGATCAGCCCCAGCATTTT. This chain joins TRBV30 and TRBJ1-5; maybe TRBD1 (6 bases). Germline V lookup: CDR1 GTSNPN, CDR2 SVGIG (reference sequence). The length of the CDR3 is 17 residues.

The chain couples TRBV30 to TRBJ2-7; 9 nucleotides match TRBD1. Trimming took 0 bases from V and 5 from J; bases not matched to a gene: 5. Germline-derived CDR1 and CDR2 are GTSNPN and SVGIG (reference sequence). CDR3 length: 14 amino acids. The CDR3 region is CAWSVLGTGNEQYF. The CDR3 DNA reads as TGTGCCTGGAGTGTATTAGGGACAGGGAACGAGCAGTACTTC.

The CDR3, as DNA: TGCGCCAGCAGCTCAGGTCGGGAGACCCAGTACTTC. It yields the protein CASSSGRETQYF. This chain joins TRBV5-1 and TRBJ2-5, with D hard to call. The V and J ends lost 3 bases and 5 bases respectively, with 8 bases between them. The CDR3 runs 12 residues. Germline CDR1 is SGHRS and CDR2 is YFSETQ. The whole variable domain, remainder taken from reference TRBV5-1 and TRBJ2-5, is KAGVTQTPRYLIKTRGQQVTLSCSPISGHRSVSWYQQTPGQGLQFLFEYFSETQRNKGNFPGRFSGRQFSNSRSEMNVSTLELGDSALYLCASSSGRETQYFGPGTRLLVL.

J is TRBJ1-6 and V is TRBV5-6; TRBD1 matches at 7 bases. The germline V gene has CDR1 SGHDT and CDR2 YYEEEE. This CDR3 is 17 amino acids long. J gave up 6 bases and V 0 bases, and 9 bases lay outside the gene matches. This CDR3 is CASSLAQGVPFNSPLHF. In DNA form, the CDR3 reads TGTGCCAGCAGCTTGGCTCAGGGGGTCCCCTTTAATTCACCCCTCCACTTT.